These 27 T cell receptor beta chains originate from one sample sequenced in a study of identical twins. One entry per CDR3 protein results from TCRdb running MiXCR on the 5' RACE reads. This table has 450,000 or so distinct CDR3 sequences, about 24% appearing once. The same data also contributed to another study, on T cells expressing NK-cell markers.

The sample was CD4+ T cells sorted from blood. The origin of the receptors is a woman younger than 35 in good health.

The sample holds a few counts of this clonotype. This chain links TRBV12-3 or TRBV12-4 with TRBJ2-1; 8 nucleotides match TRBD1. J was trimmed by 3 bases and V by 7 bases; bases with no gene match: 8. The CDR3 sequence is 15 residues long. The CDR3, as DNA: TGTGCCAGCAACCGGGACAGGCCCTTCTACAATGAGCAGTTCTTC. This codes for CASNRDRPFYNEQFF.

The genes are TRBV6-5 and TRBJ1-2; tentative D call: TRBD1 (5 bases). There are 12 residues in the CDR3. Germline CDR1 and CDR2: MNHEY and SVGAGI. V shed 7 bases and J shed 5 bases, with 11 bases lying between them. Here the CDR3 DNA reads TGTGCCAGCACCGGGACGGAGTATGGCTACACCTTC. It codes for CASTGTEYGYTF.

This clonotype was detected a few times. The gene calls are TRBV12-3 or TRBV12-4 and TRBJ2-3; D is possibly TRBD2 (5 bases). Deletions cut 6 bases from V and 5 bases from J, with 21 bases between. This CDR3 contains 16 residues. This chain's CDR3 is CASSLLDLRRVDTQYF. Written as DNA, the CDR3 is TGTGCCAGCAGCCTGTTGGACTTGAGACGCGTAGATACGCAGTATTTT.

This clonotype was seen a few times. V usage is TRBV9 and J usage is TRBJ1-1; no clear D. The V gene lost 0 bases and the J gene lost 1 base, with 10 bases spanning the gap. The CDR3 consists of 15 residues. The germline CDR1 and CDR2 sequences are SGDLS and YYNGEE. Written as DNA, the CDR3 is TGTGCCAGCAGCGTAGCTGGGTACACGAACACTGAAGCTTTCTTT. It specifies CASSVAGYTNTEAFF.

This clonotype was observed a few times. The rearrangement joins TRBV3-1 to TRBJ1-1; the D gene is possibly TRBD1 (6 bases). Trimming stripped 6 bases from V and 3 bases from J, with 17 bases between. Germline CDR1 LGHDT, CDR2 YNNKEL (reference sequence). This CDR3 is built from 15 residues. The CDR3 loop reads CASSRGTGTDTEAFF. For the CDR3, the DNA is TGTGCCAGCAGTCGAGGAACAGGGACGGACACTGAAGCTTTCTTT.

In DNA, the CDR3 is TGCGCCAGCAGCCAAAGATTGGTCGGGGAGCTGTTTTTT. Translated, it gives CASSQRLVGELFF. The chain combines TRBV4-1 with TRBJ2-2, with unresolved D. CDR1 and CDR2 (germline): MGHRA, YSYEKL. V lost 2 bases, J lost 7 bases, and 8 bases lay in between. The CDR3 loop spans 13 amino acids.

The rearrangement joins TRBV4-3 to TRBJ1-2, with D possibly matching TRBD1 (6 bases). The germline gives CDR1 LGHNA, CDR2 YSLEER. V was clipped by 0 bases and J by 8 bases, with 19 bases between them. This CDR3 region has 16 residues. The CDR3 DNA reads as TGCGCCAGCAGCCAAGATCTTGGGGGCGTCAGTCGAGGCTACACCTTC. Protein sequence: CASSQDLGGVSRGYTF.

A few counts support this clonotype. The V gene is TRBV27, the J gene TRBJ2-3; no clear D gene. Germline V gene sequence: CDR1 MNHEY, CDR2 SMNVEV (reference sequence). This CDR3 comprises 13 residues. Trimming shortened V by 5 bases and J by 2 bases, and 8 bases separated the two germline ends. The CDR3 spells CASSATTTDTQYF. DNA of the CDR3: TGTGCCAGCAGTGCAACTACCACAGATACGCAGTATTTT.

The rearrangement links TRBV4-3 to TRBJ2-3; D gene ambiguous. Germline assignment: CDR1 LGHNA and CDR2 YSLEER. V was shortened by 2 bases and J by 5 bases, with 11 bases between the two germline ends. The CDR3 has 14 amino acids. The CDR3 here is CASSQRHELDTQYF. CDR3 nucleotides: TGCGCCAGCAGCCAAAGACACGAACTAGATACGCAGTATTTT.

This clonotype was observed a few times. V is TRBV5-1 and J is TRBJ2-1; 14 bases line up with TRBD2. The V and J ends lost 3 bases and 3 bases, in that order; junction bases with no gene match: 2. Germline assignment: CDR1 SGHRS and CDR2 YFSETQ. The CDR3 is 16 amino acids. The CDR3 reads CASSYGTSGSYNEQFF. CDR3 bases: TGCGCCAGCAGCTACGGGACTAGCGGGAGCTACAATGAGCAGTTCTTC.

The V call is TRBV29-1, the J call TRBJ2-2; D might be TRBD1 (6 bases). Trimming stripped 4 bases from V and 1 base from J, with 13 bases between. Germline V gene sequence: CDR1 SQVTM, CDR2 ANQGSEA. The CDR3 runs to 15 residues. CDR3 sequence: CSVGSRGGNTGELFF. The DNA of the CDR3 is TGCAGCGTTGGGTCTCGAGGGGGGAACACCGGGGAGCTGTTTTTT.

The table lists this clonotype with a few counts. The V gene is TRBV11-2, the J gene TRBJ2-1; D gene uncertain. Trimming removed 5 bases from V and 8 bases from J, with 19 bases in between. Germline CDR1 reads SGHAT; CDR2 reads FQNNGV. This CDR3 spans 15 amino acids. The CDR3 region is CASSPLWAIGDEQFF. DNA for the CDR3: TGTGCCAGCAGCCCCCTCTGGGCGATTGGGGATGAGCAGTTCTTC. Together with reference TRBV11-2 and TRBJ2-1, the CDR3 gives the full variable domain: EAGVAQSPRYKIIEKRQSVAFWCNPISGHATLYWYQQILGQGPKLLIQFQNNGVVDDSQLPKDRFSAERLKGVDSTLKIQPAKLEDSAVYLCASSPLWAIGDEQFFGPGTRLTVL.

This chain links TRBV11-2 with TRBJ2-2; the D is unclear. Looked up from germline, CDR1 is SGHAT and CDR2 is FQNNGV. CDR3 length: 16 residues. V gave up 1 base and J gave up 4 bases, with 13 bases separating them. CDR3: CASSLVLRSGTGELFF. CDR3 sequence (DNA): TGTGCCAGCAGCTTAGTCCTTAGGAGTGGCACCGGGGAGCTGTTTTTT.

As DNA, the CDR3 is TGTGCCAGCAGCATCTCCGGGACTAGCTACGAGCAGTACTTC. The encoded protein is CASSISGTSYEQYF. The chain couples TRBV11-3 to TRBJ2-7, with 8 bases aligning to TRBD2. The CDR3 consists of 14 residues. The germline V gene encodes CDR1 SGHNT and CDR2 YENEEA. Trimming at V came to 5 bases and at J to 3 bases, leaving 6 bases not matched to a gene.

This clonotype was counted at least ten times. This chain joins TRBV6-1 and TRBJ1-5; 7 nucleotides agree with TRBD1. Germline V gene sequence: CDR1 MNHNS, CDR2 SASEGT. V was pared by 6 bases and J by 3 bases, with 5 bases of the junction left unmatched. CDR3 length: 14 residues. The CDR3 spells CASRGTEDNQPQHF. The CDR3 region has the DNA TGTGCCAGCAGGGGGACAGAAGACAATCAGCCCCAGCATTTT.

CDR3 sequence (DNA): TGCAGTGCTACCCCCGGGACTAGGGGGGGAAATGAGCAGTTCTTC. Translation: CSATPGTRGGNEQFF. V gene TRBV20-1 combines with J gene TRBJ2-1, with 8 bases identical to TRBD2. CDR3 length equals 15 residues. V was pared by 4 bases and J by 7 bases, with 12 bases of the junction left unmatched. Germline loops: CDR1 DFQATT, CDR2 SNEGSKA (reference sequence).

V and J are TRBV9 and TRBJ1-1, with D perhaps TRBD1 (6 bases). Germline values: CDR1 SGDLS, CDR2 YYNGEE. Trimming cost V 5 bases and J 6 bases, with 14 bases left between them. The CDR3 extends over 13 amino acids. The CDR3 loop reads CASSAVWTAEAFF. The DNA for the CDR3 is TGTGCCAGCAGTGCTGTCTGGACAGCTGAAGCTTTCTTT. Variable domain in full (rest from reference TRBV9 and TRBJ1-1): DSGVTQTPKHLITATGQRVTLRCSPRSGDLSVYWYQQSLDQGLQFLIQYYNGEERAKGNILERFSAQQFPDLHSELNLSSLELGDSALYFCASSAVWTAEAFFGQGTRLTVV.

The V gene is TRBV3-1, the J gene TRBJ2-5, with 12 bases fitting TRBD2. This CDR3 spans 16 amino acids. Germline V gene data show CDR1 as LGHDT and CDR2 as YNNKEL (reference sequence). The junction had 6 bases not matched to a gene; V was cut back by 4 bases and J by 3 bases. The CDR3 nucleotides are TGTGCCAGCAGCCCCGGGAGACTAGCGGGGGAAGAGACCCAGTACTTC. Translation: CASSPGRLAGEETQYF.

This rearrangement joins TRBV5-6 to TRBJ1-1; unclear D gene. The germline V and J ends were trimmed by 1 base and 2 bases, with 9 bases remaining between them. The CDR3 runs to 14 residues. CDR1 is SGHDT and CDR2 is YYEEEE in the germline V gene. As DNA, the CDR3 is TGTGCCAGCAGCTTGCTGGGCCCAAACACTGAAGCTTTCTTT. Translated, it gives CASSLLGPNTEAFF.

This clonotype was picked up a small number of times. This chain connects TRBV5-1 to TRBJ2-3; no clear D. The CDR3 contains 14 residues. CDR1 and CDR2 (germline): SGHRS, YFSETQ. The V end was cut by 2 bases, the J end by 4 bases, with 11 bases between. CDR3 protein: CASSFVLGADTQYF. The CDR3 DNA sequence: TGCGCCAGCAGCTTTGTTCTGGGCGCAGATACGCAGTATTTT.

In its sample, this clonotype was seen many times. The CDR3, as DNA: TGTGCCAGCAGTTCGAACGGGAGGTACACTGAAGCTTTCTTT. Its protein is CASSSNGRYTEAFF. J is TRBJ1-1 and V is TRBV12-3 or TRBV12-4, with D uncertain. Deletions cut 4 bases from V and 3 bases from J, with 12 bases between. There are 14 residues in the CDR3.

The rearrangement uses TRBV6-1 and TRBJ2-1; the D is unclear. CDR3 length: 14 residues. From germline, CDR1 is MNHNS and CDR2 SASEGT. V lost 6 bases and J 3 bases, leaving 12 bases between the germline ends. CDR3 bases: TGTGCCAGCAGCCTCTCTGGCTACTACAATGAGCAGTTCTTC. The encoded protein is CASSLSGYYNEQFF.

This clonotype was counted a few times. The chain is built from TRBV3-1 and TRBJ1-1, with a weak D call TRBD1 (5 bases). Trimming pared 4 bases from V and 4 bases from J, leaving 7 bases between. Germline V lookup: CDR1 LGHDT, CDR2 YNNKEL (reference sequence). The CDR3 totals 12 residues. CDR3 region: CASSLGTTEAFF. The CDR3 nucleotides are TGTGCCAGCAGCCTTGGGACCACTGAAGCTTTCTTT.

This clonotype has ten or more counts. This chain connects TRBV6-1 to TRBJ1-5, with a weak D call TRBD1 (6 bases). The CDR3 is 14 amino acids. Germline assignment: CDR1 MNHNS and CDR2 SASEGT. V was clipped by 8 bases and J by 3 bases, with 14 bases between them. This CDR3 is CASFDRSLNQPQHF. CDR3 in DNA: TGTGCCAGCTTTGACAGGTCGCTCAATCAGCCCCAGCATTTT.

Ten or more counts support this clonotype. The rearrangement uses TRBV7-9 and TRBJ1-2; 9 bases match TRBD1. Trimming removed 6 bases from V and 4 bases from J; junction bases left unmatched: 6. CDR3 length: 14 residues. Germline lookup yields CDR1 SEHNR and CDR2 FQNEAQ (reference sequence). CDR3 sequence reads: CASSWTGEVYGYTF. As DNA, the CDR3 is TGTGCCAGCAGTTGGACAGGGGAGGTCTATGGCTACACCTTC.

This clonotype was counted ten times or more. V gene TRBV20-1 combines with J gene TRBJ2-7, with 10 bases matching TRBD2. CDR1 and CDR2 from the germline V gene are DFQATT and SNEGSKA (reference sequence). V shed 1 base, J shed 4 bases, and the junction held 4 bases outside the gene matches. CDR3 length: 14 residues. CDR3 residues: CSARVAGGRYEQYF. The CDR3 DNA sequence: TGCAGTGCTAGAGTAGCGGGAGGAAGATACGAGCAGTACTTC.

This clonotype was observed many times. The CDR3 nucleotides are TGCAGCGTTGCCCGGGACAGGGCGTCCCAAAACATTCAGTACTTC. It translates to CSVARDRASQNIQYF. V is TRBV29-1 and J is TRBJ2-4; 9 bases are shared with TRBD1. V was pared by 4 bases and J by 5 bases, with 9 bases of the junction left unmatched. The germline CDR1 and CDR2 sequences are SQVTM and ANQGSEA. The CDR3 spans 15 residues.